This is a list of T cell receptor beta chains from one sample in a study of cytomegalovirus exposure and HLA in healthy donors. Libraries were prepared by immunoSEQ multiplex PCR; TCRdb keeps only in-frame clonotypes and omits some of them. The data contain 140,000 to 150,000 clones, more than 70% of them singletons. Sequencing was performed on PBMCs. Every receptor here comes from a woman aged 40 to 50 in good health and CMV-seronegative. The CDR3 runs from the conserved cysteine through the conserved F or W. D genes are given only for firm matches. Size is stated for part of the rows, as once, few or many counts, or as a class when the clone is expanded.

-	-	TRBJ1-4	TRBV6-4	TGTGCCAGCAGTCTCTTTGCAGGGACTAATGAAAAACTGTTTTTT	CASSLFAGTNEKLFF
-	-	TRBJ1-2	TRBV29-1	TGCAGCGTTCGGACACCCCTTAACTATGGCTACACCTTC	CSVRTPLNYGYTF
-	-	TRBJ1-4	TRBV5-4	TGTGCCAGCACCCTTGGGGGCAGGAATGAAAAACTGTTTTTT	CASTLGGRNEKLFF
-	-	TRBJ2-1	TRBV5-1	TGCGCCAGCAGCTCAGGGGGGAGTTTCTGGAATGAGCAGTTCTTC	CASSSGGSFWNEQFF
-	-	TRBJ1-2	TRBV28	TGTGCCAGCAGTAAACAGGTTAACTATGGCTACACCTTC	CASSKQVNYGYTF
TRBD1	-	TRBJ1-3	TRBV6-5	TGTGCCAGCAGAAACAGGGGTCCCTCTGGAAACACCATATATTTT	CASRNRGPSGNTIYF
-	medium-sized	TRBJ1-5	TRBV30	TGTGCCTGGAGCGTAGTATGGAGCAATCAGCCCCAGCATTTT	CAWSVVWSNQPQHF
-	-	TRBJ1-4	TRBV28	TGTGCCAGCAGTTTCCCGGGAGGGAATCAACTTTGGCTGTTTTTT	CASSFPGGNQLWLFF
-	-	TRBJ2-7	TRBV6-5	TGTGCCAGCAGTTACACACTCGGACAGTACGAGCAGTACTTC	CASSYTLGQYEQYF
-	-	TRBJ1-1	TRBV18	TGTGCCAGCTCACCGGGACACGGCATGAACACTGAAGCTTTCTTT	CASSPGHGMNTEAFF
-	few	TRBJ2-1	TRBV15	TGTGCCACCAGCTTAGACTCAAGCTCCTACAATGAGCAGTTCTTC	CATSLDSSSYNEQFF
-	few	TRBJ1-1	TRBV29-1	TGCAGCGTTGAAGGGAGGAACACTGAAGCTTTCTTT	CSVEGRNTEAFF
-	-	TRBJ2-1	TRBV27	TGTGCCAGCAGTTTCCGGGACACCCGCGAGCAGTTCTTC	CASSFRDTREQFF
-	-	TRBJ2-3	TRBV11-2	TGTGCCAGCAGCCGCGGGGCTAGCACAGATACGCAGTATTTT	CASSRGASTDTQYF
TRBD1	-	TRBJ1-3	TRBV2	TGTGCCAGCGCCTTAGGACAGGGGGCGGGAAACACCATATATTTT	CASALGQGAGNTIYF
TRBD1	once	TRBJ1-4	TRBV5-1	TGCGCCAGCAGCTACGGGGGACAGGGGGATGAAAAACTGTTTTTT	CASSYGGQGDEKLFF
TRBD2	-	TRBJ2-5	TRBV25-1	TGTGCCAGCAGTGAATTCGGGGGGGCCACCCAAGAGACCCAGTACTTC	CASSEFGGATQETQYF
TRBD1	-	TRBJ1-2	TRBV18	TGTGCCAGCTCCCAGGGGACAGGGATAGACGGCTACACCTTC	CASSQGTGIDGYTF
TRBD2	-	TRBJ2-7	TRBV7-2	TGTGCCAGCAGCTACTCTAGCGGGGCCTACGAGCAGTACTTC	CASSYSSGAYEQYF
TRBD1	-	TRBJ1-1	TRBV6-5	TGTGCCAGCAGTTACAATCAGGGGGGCACTGAAGCTTTCTTT	CASSYNQGGTEAFF
TRBD2	-	TRBJ2-1	TRBV6-4	TGTGCCACCCCGCCTATTAGCGGGGGGGCTGGTGAGCAGTTCTTC	CATPPISGGAGEQFF
-	-	TRBJ2-5	TRBV7-9	TGTGCCAGCAGCTTACAGGCTTGGGTTGAGACCCGGTACTTC	CASSLQAWVETRYF
TRBD1	-	TRBJ1-5	TRBV28	TGTGCCAGCAGTTGGGGACAGGGGGATCAGCCCCAGCATTTT	CASSWGQGDQPQHF
-	-	TRBJ2-7	TRBV27	TGTGCCACCCGGTCGAGTTACGAGCAGTACTTC	CATRSSYEQYF
TRBD1	few	TRBJ1-4	TRBV4-1	TGCGCCAGCAGCCTACGGACAGGGGGAACTAATGAAAAACTGTTTTTT	CASSLRTGGTNEKLFF
TRBD1	-	TRBJ1-2	TRBV30	TGTGCCTGGAGCAAAGGGACAGGGGGCGTCGGCTACACCTTC	CAWSKGTGGVGYTF
TRBD2	-	TRBJ2-1	TRBV6-1	TGTGCCAGCAGTAGCGGCCTAGCGGGGTTCAATGAGCAGTTCTTC	CASSSGLAGFNEQFF
TRBD2	-	TRBJ2-3	TRBV5-1	TGCGCCAGCAGCTTCACGACTAGCGGAGCAACAGATACGCAGTATTTT	CASSFTTSGATDTQYF
TRBD2	-	TRBJ2-3	TRBV5-4	TGTGCCAGCAGCTTGAGTCTAGCGGGCACAGATACGCAGTATTTT	CASSLSLAGTDTQYF
-	-	TRBJ1-2	TRBV5-6	TGTGCCAGCAGCTTGGGGCAGGTTGGTGGTGGCTACACCTTC	CASSLGQVGGGYTF
-	-	TRBJ1-4	TRBV5-4	TGTGCCAGCAGCTCGACAGGAACGGGACCTTTTAATGAAAAACTGTTTTTT	CASSSTGTGPFNEKLFF
-	-	TRBJ2-3	TRBV5-4	TGTGCCAGCAGCTTGGGTCTATCGAGCACAGATACGCAGTATTTT	CASSLGLSSTDTQYF
-	-	TRBJ1-4	TRBV5-1	TGCGCCAGCAGCCCCTTAGCAACTAATGAAAAACTGTTTTTT	CASSPLATNEKLFF
TRBD1	once	TRBJ1-2	TRBV19	TGTGCCAGTAGTGACAGGGTCTCTGGCTACACCTTC	CASSDRVSGYTF
TRBD2	-	TRBJ2-2	TRBV10-2	TGCGCCAGCAGTGAGTCCGGGTGGCTAGCGGGGGCCCCCACCGGGGAGCTGTTTTTT	CASSESGWLAGAPTGELFF
TRBD2	-	TRBJ2-1	TRBV7-9	TGTGCCAGCAGCCCACCTCTAGCGGGAGTCGGAAATGAGCAGTTCTTC	CASSPPLAGVGNEQFF
TRBD1	-	TRBJ1-2	TRBV2	TGTGCCAGCACCGATCAACAGGGGGCAGTCTATGGCTACACCTTC	CASTDQQGAVYGYTF
-	few	TRBJ1-2	TRBV6-6	TGTGCCAGCTTCGGGACTTTGGGAGGCTACACCTTC	CASFGTLGGYTF
-	-	TRBJ1-3	TRBV10-3	TGTGCCATCACCTCCGGGACAACTGGAAACACCATATATTTT	CAITSGTTGNTIYF
-	-	TRBJ1-3	TRBV5-1	TGCGCCAGCAGCCGAGAAGTTTCTGGAAACACCATATATTTT	CASSREVSGNTIYF
TRBD2	-	TRBJ2-1	TRBV6-5	TGTGCCAGCAGTTTAGGGGAGGGAATCTACAATGAGCAGTTCTTC	CASSLGEGIYNEQFF
-	-	TRBJ2-1	TRBV7-2	TGTGCCAGCAGCTCCTTAACTAGGAATGAGCAGTTCTTC	CASSSLTRNEQFF
-	few	TRBJ1-2	TRBV5-6	TGTGCCAGCAGCTTGGAGTCCCGTCGGGGCTACACCTTC	CASSLESRRGYTF
-	-	TRBJ2-3	TRBV15	TGTGCCACCAGCAGAGTCCGGGGTCCGAGCACAGATACGCAGTATTTT	CATSRVRGPSTDTQYF
-	-	TRBJ2-7	TRBV4-2	TGTGCCAGCAGCCAAGGCGGAGGAGCGGGTAATCCCCACGAGCAGTACTTC	CASSQGGGAGNPHEQYF
TRBD2	once	TRBJ2-7	TRBV10-3	TGTGCCATCAGTGGCCAGGGACTAGCGGGAGGGGACGAGCAGTACTTC	CAISGQGLAGGDEQYF
TRBD2	-	TRBJ2-1	TRBV10-3	TGTGCCATCAGTGAAGGGACTAGCGGGGTTAATGAGCAGTTCTTC	CAISEGTSGVNEQFF
-	-	TRBJ2-7	TRBV6-1	TGTGCCAGCAGCACGGGACACCTCTACGAGCAGTACTTC	CASSTGHLYEQYF
-	-	TRBJ1-1	TRBV30	TGTGCCTGGAGTGGGGGCGGCACTGAAGCTTTCTTT	CAWSGGGTEAFF
-	few	TRBJ1-5	TRBV7-6	TGTGCCAGCAGCTTAGTAAAGCATTTT	CASSLVKHF
TRBD1	-	TRBJ2-7	TRBV5-4	TGTGCCACCTCTCAGGGGGCTTACGAGCAGTACTTC	CATSQGAYEQYF
-	-	TRBJ2-7	TRBV7-8	TGTGCCAGCAGCTTACGGGACTACGAGCAGTACTTC	CASSLRDYEQYF
-	-	TRBJ1-5	TRBV4-1	TGCGCCAGCAGCCAAGATATGGGCAGGCGTGGCAATCAGCCCCAGCATTTT	CASSQDMGRRGNQPQHF
TRBD1	-	TRBJ1-1	TRBV29-1	TGCAGCGTCCGACAGGGGAACACTGAAGCTTTCTTT	CSVRQGNTEAFF
-	-	TRBJ1-1	TRBV7-9	TGTGCCAGCAGCTGGGGTCAGGGGAACACTGAAGCTTTCTTT	CASSWGQGNTEAFF
-	-	TRBJ1-2	TRBV19	TGTGCCAGTAGTATAGAGAGGGGGGGCGCGGATAACTATGGCTACACCTTC	CASSIERGGADNYGYTF
TRBD2	-	TRBJ2-5	TRBV9	TGTGCCAGCAGGGGGGCTAGCGGGAGAGATGGAGAGACCCAGTACTTC	CASRGASGRDGETQYF